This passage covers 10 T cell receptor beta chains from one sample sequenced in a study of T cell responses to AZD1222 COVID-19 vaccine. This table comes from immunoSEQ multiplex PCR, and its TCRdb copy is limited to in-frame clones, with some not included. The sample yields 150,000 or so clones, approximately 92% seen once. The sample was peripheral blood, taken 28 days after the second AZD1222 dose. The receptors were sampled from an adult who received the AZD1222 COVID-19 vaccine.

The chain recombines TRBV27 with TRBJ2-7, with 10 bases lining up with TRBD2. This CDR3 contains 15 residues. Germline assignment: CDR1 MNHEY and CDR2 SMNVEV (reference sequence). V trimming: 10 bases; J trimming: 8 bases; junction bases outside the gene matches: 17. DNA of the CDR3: TGTGCCACCGGTAGGGCTAGCGGGAGCGGGCTGAAGCAGTACTTC. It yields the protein CATGRASGSGLKQYF.

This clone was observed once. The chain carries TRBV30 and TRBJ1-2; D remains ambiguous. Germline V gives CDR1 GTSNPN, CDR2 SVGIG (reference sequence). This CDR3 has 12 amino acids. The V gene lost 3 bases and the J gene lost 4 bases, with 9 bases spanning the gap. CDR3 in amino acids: CAWRGWRYGYTF. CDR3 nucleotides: TGTGCCTGGAGGGGGTGGCGCTATGGCTACACCTTC.

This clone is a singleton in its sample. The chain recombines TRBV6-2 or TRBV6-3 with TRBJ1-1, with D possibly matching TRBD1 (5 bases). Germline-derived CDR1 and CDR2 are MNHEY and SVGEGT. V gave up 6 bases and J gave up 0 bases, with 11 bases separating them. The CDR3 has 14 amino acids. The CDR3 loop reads CASSPQGMNTEAFF. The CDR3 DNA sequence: TGTGCCAGCAGCCCCCAGGGAATGAACACTGAAGCTTTCTTT.

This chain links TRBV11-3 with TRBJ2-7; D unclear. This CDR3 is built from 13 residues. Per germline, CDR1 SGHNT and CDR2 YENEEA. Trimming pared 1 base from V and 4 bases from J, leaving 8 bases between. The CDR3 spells CASSLASEYEQYF. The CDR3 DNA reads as TGTGCCAGCAGCTTAGCATCAGAGTACGAGCAGTACTTC.

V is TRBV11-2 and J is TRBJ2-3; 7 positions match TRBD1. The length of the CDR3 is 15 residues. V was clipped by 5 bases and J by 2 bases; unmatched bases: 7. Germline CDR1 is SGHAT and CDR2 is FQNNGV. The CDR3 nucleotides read TGTGCCAGCAGCCGAACAGGGGAAATCACAGATACGCAGTATTTT. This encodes CASSRTGEITDTQYF.

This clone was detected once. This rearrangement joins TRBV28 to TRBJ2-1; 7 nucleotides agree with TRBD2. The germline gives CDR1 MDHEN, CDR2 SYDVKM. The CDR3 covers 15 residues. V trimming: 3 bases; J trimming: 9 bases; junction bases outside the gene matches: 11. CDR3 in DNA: TGTGCCAGCAGTTTCCCCGGGGAGGGCCGAGTTGAGCAGTTCTTC. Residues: CASSFPGEGRVEQFF.

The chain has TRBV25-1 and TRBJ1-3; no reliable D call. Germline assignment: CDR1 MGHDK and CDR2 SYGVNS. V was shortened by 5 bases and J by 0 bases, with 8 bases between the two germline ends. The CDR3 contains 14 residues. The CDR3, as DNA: TGTGCCAGCAGTTCCGCTTCCTCTGGAAACACCATATATTTT. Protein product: CASSSASSGNTIYF. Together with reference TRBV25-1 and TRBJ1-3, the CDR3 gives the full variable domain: EADIYQTPRYLVIGTGKKITLECSQTMGHDKMYWYQQDPGMELHLIHYSYGVNSTEKGDLSSESTVSRIRTEHFPLTLESARPSHTSQYLCASSSASSGNTIYFGEGSWLTVV.

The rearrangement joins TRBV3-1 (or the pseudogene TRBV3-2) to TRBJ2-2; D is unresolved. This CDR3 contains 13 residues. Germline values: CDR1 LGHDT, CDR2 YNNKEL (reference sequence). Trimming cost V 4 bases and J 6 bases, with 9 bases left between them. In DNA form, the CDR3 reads TGTGCCAGCAGCCCTCAATGGGCCGGGGAGCTGTTTTTT. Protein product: CASSPQWAGELFF.

The CDR3 nucleotides are TGTGCCAGCAGTGAAGGGTGGCAGACAAACATTCAGTACTTC. It encodes CASSEGWQTNIQYF. The V and J genes are TRBV6-1 and TRBJ2-4; D uncertain. V shed 1 base and J shed 6 bases, with 10 bases lying between them. This CDR3 comprises 14 residues. Germline assignment: CDR1 MNHNS and CDR2 SASEGT.

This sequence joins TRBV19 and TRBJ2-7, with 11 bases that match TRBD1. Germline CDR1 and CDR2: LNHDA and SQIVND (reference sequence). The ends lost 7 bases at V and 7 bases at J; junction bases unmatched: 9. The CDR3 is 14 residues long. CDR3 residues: CASMAGQGVKEQYF. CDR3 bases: TGTGCCAGTATGGCGGGACAGGGGGTCAAAGAGCAGTACTTC.